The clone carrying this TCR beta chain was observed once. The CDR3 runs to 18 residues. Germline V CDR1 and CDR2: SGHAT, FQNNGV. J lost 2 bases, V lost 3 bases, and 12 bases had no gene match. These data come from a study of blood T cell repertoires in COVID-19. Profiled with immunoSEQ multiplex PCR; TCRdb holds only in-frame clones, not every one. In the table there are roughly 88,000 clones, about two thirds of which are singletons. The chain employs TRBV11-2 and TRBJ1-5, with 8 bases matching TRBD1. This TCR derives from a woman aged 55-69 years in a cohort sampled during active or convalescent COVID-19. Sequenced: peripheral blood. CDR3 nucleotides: TGTGCCAGCAGCTTGAGGGAAGCAGGGGGCAAAGGCAATCAGCCCCAGCATTTT. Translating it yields CASSLREAGGKGNQPQHF. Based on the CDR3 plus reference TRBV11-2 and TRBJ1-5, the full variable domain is EAGVAQSPRYKIIEKRQSVAFWCNPISGHATLYWYQQILGQGPKLLIQFQNNGVVDDSQLPKDRFSAERLKGVDSTLKIQPAKLEDSAVYLCASSLREAGGKGNQPQHFGDGTRLSIL.